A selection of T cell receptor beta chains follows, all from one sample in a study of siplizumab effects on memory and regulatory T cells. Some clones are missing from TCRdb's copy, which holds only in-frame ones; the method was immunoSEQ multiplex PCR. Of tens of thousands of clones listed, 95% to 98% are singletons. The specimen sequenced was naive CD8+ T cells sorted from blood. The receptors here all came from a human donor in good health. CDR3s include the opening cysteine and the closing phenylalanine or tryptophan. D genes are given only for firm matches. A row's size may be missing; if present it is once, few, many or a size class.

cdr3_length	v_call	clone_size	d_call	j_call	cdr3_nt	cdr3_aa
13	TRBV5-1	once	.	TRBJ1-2	TGCGCCAGCAGCTTGGCAGAGAACTATGGCTACACCTTC	CASSLAENYGYTF
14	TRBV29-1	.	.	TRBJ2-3	TGCAGCGTTGAAGGAGAGGGGGTCACAGATACGCAGTATTTT	CSVEGEGVTDTQYF
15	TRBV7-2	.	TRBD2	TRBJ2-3	TGTGCCAGCAGCTCGGATAGCGGGACCACAGATACGCAGTATTTT	CASSSDSGTTDTQYF
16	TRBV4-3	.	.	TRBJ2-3	TGCGCCAGCAGCCAAGACCCCGGGACGTTTGGAGATACGCAGTATTTT	CASSQDPGTFGDTQYF
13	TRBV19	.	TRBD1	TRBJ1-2	TGTGCCAGTACCCCGGGACAGGGTGAGGGCTACACCTTC	CASTPGQGEGYTF
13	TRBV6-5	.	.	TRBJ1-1	TGTGCCAGCAGTGGGGCAGTGAACACTGAAGCTTTCTTT	CASSGAVNTEAFF
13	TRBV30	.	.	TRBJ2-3	TGTGCCCGGGATGGGGACCACACAGATACGCAGTATTTT	CARDGDHTDTQYF
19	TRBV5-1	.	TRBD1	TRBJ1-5	TGCGCCAGCAGCTGGCATCCGGGACAGACTTATATTAGCAATCAGCCCCAGCATTTT	CASSWHPGQTYISNQPQHF
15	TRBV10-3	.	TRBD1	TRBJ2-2	TGTGCCATCAGCTCAACAGGGGATGCCACCGGGGAGCTGTTTTTT	CAISSTGDATGELFF
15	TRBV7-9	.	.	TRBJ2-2	TGTGCCAGCAGCTTAGTAGGCCCGAACACCGGGGAGCTGTTTTTT	CASSLVGPNTGELFF
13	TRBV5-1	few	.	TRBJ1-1	TGCGCCAGCAGCGAGGAGGGCGACACTGAAGCTTTCTTT	CASSEEGDTEAFF
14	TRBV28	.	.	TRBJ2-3	TGTGCCAGCTTTGGGGGCACTGGGACCCCCTCTCAGTATTTT	CASFGGTGTPSQYF
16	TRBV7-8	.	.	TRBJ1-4	TGTGCCAGCAGCATTCTCTACGGGGGGCGAGAGGAAAAACTGTTTTTT	CASSILYGGREEKLFF
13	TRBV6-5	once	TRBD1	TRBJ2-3	TGTGCCAGCAAGATAAGGGGGCTAGATACGCAGTATTTT	CASKIRGLDTQYF
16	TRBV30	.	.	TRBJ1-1	TGTGCCTGGAGTGTTGTTGGGGATTTAAGGGTCACTGAAGCTTTCTTT	CAWSVVGDLRVTEAFF
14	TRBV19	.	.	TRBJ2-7	TGTGCCAGTAGTATCTCCGACGTGTCCTACGAGCAGTACTTC	CASSISDVSYEQYF
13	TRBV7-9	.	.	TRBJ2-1	TGTGCCAGCAGCCACGGACAGTACAATGAGCAGTTCTTC	CASSHGQYNEQFF
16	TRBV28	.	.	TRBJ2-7	TGTGCCAGCAGTTCTCTCGAACAAGCGGACTCCTACGAGCAGTACTTC	CASSSLEQADSYEQYF
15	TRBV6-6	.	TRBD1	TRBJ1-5	TGTGCCAGCAGTGCCGGGACAGCTAGCAATCAGCCCCAGCATTTT	CASSAGTASNQPQHF
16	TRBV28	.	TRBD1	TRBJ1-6	TGTGCCAGCAGCCCCTACAGGGGGGCCTACAATTCACCCCTCCACTTT	CASSPYRGAYNSPLHF
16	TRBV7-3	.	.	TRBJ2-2	TGTGCCAGCAGCTTAATAAGAGGGGAAAACACCGGGGAGCTGTTTTTT	CASSLIRGENTGELFF
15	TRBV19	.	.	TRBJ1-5	TGTGCCAGTAGTCTCGGAATGGGAAGCAATCAGCCCCAGCATTTT	CASSLGMGSNQPQHF